This TCR beta chain was captured in a study of CD8+CD57+ T cells in acquired aplastic anemia. Study-level results: The number of CD8+ CDR3 sequences shared by patients and controls was about 27.

Only a few counts were recorded for this clonotype. What it recognizes is unknown. The CDR3 totals 15 residues. The germline CDR1 and CDR2 sequences are DFQATT and SNEGSKA (reference sequence). Trimming left V 1 base short and J 9 bases short, with 19 bases between. The template used for profiling TCR beta VDJ and CDR3 was genomic DNA. TCRdb passed the reads through MiXCR, listing each CDR3 protein once. The sample yields 260,000 or so distinct CDR3 sequences, around 45% seen once. Sequencing involved patients with CD8+CD57+ cell expansion previously shown by flow cytometry. As a group, the patients uniformly had severe acquired aplastic anemia. At the time of blood sampling, patients had not yet received any therapy.

The specimen sequenced was sorted CD4+, CD8+, or CD8+CD57+ T cells (not recorded which) from PBMCs. V is TRBV20-1 and J is TRBJ2-1; D gene uncertain. The receptor was derived from a human donor with aplastic anemia. CDR3 residues: CSARVRHRTSLEQFF. The CDR3 nucleotides read TGCAGTGCTAGAGTTAGGCACAGAACAAGCCTTGAGCAGTTCTTC.